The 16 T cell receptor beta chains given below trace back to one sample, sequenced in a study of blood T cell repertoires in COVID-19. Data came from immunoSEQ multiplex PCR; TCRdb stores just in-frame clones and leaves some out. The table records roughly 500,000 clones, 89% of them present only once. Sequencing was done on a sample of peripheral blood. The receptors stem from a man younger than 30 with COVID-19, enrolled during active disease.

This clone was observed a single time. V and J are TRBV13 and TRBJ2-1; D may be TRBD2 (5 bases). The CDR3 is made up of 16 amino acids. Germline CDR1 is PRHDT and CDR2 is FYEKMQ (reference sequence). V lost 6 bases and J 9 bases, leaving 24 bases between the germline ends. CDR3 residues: CASRVVGGLLQPEQFF. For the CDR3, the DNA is TGTGCCAGCAGAGTGGTCGGAGGCCTTCTACAGCCTGAGCAGTTCTTC.

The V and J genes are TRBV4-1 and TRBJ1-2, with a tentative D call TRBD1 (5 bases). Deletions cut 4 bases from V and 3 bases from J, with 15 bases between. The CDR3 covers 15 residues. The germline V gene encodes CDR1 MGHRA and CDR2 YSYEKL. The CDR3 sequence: CASSRGTMGDYGYTF. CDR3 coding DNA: TGCGCCAGCAGCCGAGGGACTATGGGGGACTATGGCTACACCTTC.

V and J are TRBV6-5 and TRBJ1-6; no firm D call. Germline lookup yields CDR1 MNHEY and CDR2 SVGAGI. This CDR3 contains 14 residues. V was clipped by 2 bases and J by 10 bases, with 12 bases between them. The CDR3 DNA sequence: TGTGCCAGCAGTTACAGGCGGGAAGGGTCACCCCTCCACTTT. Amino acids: CASSYRREGSPLHF.

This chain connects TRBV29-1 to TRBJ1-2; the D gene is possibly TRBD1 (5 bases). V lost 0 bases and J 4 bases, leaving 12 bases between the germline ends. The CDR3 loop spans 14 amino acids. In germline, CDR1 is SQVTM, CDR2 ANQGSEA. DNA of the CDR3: TGCAGCGTTGAAGACCCAGGGTTGGCCTATGGCTACACCTTC. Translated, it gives CSVEDPGLAYGYTF.

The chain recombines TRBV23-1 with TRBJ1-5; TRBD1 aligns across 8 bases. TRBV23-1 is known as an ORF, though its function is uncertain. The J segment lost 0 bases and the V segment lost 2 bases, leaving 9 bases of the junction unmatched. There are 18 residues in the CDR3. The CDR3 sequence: CASSQALRQGRSNQPQHF. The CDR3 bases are TGCGCCAGCAGTCAAGCGCTCCGACAGGGGCGTAGCAATCAGCCCCAGCATTTT.

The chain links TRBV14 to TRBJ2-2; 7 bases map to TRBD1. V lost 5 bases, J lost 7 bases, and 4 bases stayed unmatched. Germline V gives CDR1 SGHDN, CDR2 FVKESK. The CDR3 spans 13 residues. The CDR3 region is CASSGYRGGELFF. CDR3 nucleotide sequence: TGTGCCAGCAGCGGATACAGGGGCGGGGAGCTGTTTTTT.

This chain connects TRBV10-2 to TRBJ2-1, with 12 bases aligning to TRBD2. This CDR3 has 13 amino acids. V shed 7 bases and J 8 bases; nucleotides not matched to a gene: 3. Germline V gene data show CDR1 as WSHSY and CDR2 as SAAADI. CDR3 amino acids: CASTSGRAYEQFF. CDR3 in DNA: TGCGCCAGCACTAGCGGGAGGGCCTATGAGCAGTTCTTC.

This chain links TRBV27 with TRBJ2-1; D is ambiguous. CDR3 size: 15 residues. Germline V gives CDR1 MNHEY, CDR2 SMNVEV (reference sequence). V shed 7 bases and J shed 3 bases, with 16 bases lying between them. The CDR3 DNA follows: TGTGCCAGCACCCCCCCAGGCCGCGACTACAATGAGCAGTTCTTC. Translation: CASTPPGRDYNEQFF.

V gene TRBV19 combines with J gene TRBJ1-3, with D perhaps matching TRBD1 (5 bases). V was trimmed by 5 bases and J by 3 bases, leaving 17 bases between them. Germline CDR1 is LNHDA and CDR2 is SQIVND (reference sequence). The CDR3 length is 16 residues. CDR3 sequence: CASSAPGRASGNTIYF. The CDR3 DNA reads TGTGCCAGTAGTGCCCCAGGCAGGGCAAGTGGAAACACCATATATTTT.

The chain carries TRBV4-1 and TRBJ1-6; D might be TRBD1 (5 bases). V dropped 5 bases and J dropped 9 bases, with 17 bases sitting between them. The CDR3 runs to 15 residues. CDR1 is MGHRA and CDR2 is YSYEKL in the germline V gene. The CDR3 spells CASSSKLLDISPLHF. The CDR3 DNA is TGCGCCAGCAGCTCGAAGCTGCTGGACATTTCACCCCTCCACTTT.

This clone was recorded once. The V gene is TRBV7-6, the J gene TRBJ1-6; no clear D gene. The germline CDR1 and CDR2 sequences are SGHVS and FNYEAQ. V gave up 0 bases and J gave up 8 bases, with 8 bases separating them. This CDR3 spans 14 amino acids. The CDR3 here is CASSLAGLYSPLHF. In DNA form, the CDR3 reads TGTGCCAGCAGCTTAGCAGGACTCTATTCACCCCTCCACTTT.

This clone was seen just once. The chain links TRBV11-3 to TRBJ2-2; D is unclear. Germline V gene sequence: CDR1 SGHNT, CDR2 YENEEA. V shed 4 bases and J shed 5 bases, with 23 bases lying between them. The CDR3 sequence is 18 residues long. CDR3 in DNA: TGTGCCAGCAGCTCCTCAAGCGTGGCAGTGGTGAAGACCGGGGAGCTGTTTTTT. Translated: CASSSSSVAVVKTGELFF. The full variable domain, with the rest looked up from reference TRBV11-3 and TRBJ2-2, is EAGVVQSPRYKIIEKKQPVAFWCNPISGHNTLYWYLQNLGQGPELLIRYENEEAVDDSQLPKDRFSAERLKGVDSTLKIQPAELGDSAVYLCASSSSSVAVVKTGELFFGEGSRLTVL.

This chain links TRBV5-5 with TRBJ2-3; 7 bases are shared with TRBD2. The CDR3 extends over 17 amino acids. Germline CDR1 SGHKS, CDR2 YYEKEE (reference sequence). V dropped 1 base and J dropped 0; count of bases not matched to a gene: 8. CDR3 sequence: CASSLHDTSVSTDTQYF. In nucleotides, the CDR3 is TGTGCCAGCAGCTTGCACGACACTAGCGTAAGCACAGATACGCAGTATTTT.

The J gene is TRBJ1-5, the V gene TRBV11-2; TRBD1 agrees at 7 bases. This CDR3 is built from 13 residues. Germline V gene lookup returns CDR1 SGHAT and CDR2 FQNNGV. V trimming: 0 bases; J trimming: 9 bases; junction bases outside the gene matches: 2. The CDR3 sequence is CASSLETGLPQHF. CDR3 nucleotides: TGTGCCAGCAGCTTAGAGACAGGGTTGCCCCAGCATTTT.

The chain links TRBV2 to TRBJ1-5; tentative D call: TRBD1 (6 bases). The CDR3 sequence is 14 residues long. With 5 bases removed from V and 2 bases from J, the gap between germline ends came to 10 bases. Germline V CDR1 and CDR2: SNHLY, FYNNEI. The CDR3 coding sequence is TGTGCCAGCAGTTACAGGGTTCGCAATCAGCCCCAGCATTTT. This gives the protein CASSYRVRNQPQHF.

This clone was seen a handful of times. The CDR3 loop is CASSPGQGRYGYTF. In DNA, the CDR3 is TGTGCCAGCAGCCCCGGACAGGGGAGGTATGGCTACACCTTC. The chain couples TRBV6-5 to TRBJ1-2; 9 bases are shared with TRBD1. CDR1 is MNHEY, CDR2 SVGAGI, per germline. CDR3 length equals 14 residues. V was pared by 6 bases and J by 5 bases, with 7 bases of the junction left unmatched.